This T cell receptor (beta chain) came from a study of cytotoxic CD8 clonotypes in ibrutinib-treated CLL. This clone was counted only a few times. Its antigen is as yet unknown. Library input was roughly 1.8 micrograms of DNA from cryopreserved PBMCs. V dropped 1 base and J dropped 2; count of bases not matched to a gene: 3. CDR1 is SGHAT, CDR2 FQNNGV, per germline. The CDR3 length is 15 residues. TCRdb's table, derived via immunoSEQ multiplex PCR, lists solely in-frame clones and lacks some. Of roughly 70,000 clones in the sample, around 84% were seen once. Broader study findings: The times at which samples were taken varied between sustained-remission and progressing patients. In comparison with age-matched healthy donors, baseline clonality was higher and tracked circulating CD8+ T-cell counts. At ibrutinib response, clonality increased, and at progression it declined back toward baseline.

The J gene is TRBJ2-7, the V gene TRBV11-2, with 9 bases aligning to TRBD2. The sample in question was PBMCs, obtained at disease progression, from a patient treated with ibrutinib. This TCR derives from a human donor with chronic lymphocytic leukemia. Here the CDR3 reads CASSLAAGGTYEQYF. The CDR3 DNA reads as TGTGCCAGCAGCTTAGCGGCGGGAGGGACCTACGAGCAGTACTTC.